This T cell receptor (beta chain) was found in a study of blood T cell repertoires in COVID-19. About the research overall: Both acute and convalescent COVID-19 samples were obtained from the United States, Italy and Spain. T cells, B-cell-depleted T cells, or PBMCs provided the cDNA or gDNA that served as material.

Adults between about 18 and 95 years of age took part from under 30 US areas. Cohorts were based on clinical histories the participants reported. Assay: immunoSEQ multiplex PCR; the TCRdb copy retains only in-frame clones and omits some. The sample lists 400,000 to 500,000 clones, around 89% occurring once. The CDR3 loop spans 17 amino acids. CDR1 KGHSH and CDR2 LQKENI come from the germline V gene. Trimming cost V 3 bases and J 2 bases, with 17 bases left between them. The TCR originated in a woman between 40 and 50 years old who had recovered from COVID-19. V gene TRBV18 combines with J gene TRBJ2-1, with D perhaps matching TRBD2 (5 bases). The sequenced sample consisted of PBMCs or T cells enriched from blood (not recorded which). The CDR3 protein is CASSPPRLADPYNEQFF. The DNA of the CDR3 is TGTGCCAGCTCACCCCCCCGGCTAGCCGATCCCTACAATGAGCAGTTCTTC.